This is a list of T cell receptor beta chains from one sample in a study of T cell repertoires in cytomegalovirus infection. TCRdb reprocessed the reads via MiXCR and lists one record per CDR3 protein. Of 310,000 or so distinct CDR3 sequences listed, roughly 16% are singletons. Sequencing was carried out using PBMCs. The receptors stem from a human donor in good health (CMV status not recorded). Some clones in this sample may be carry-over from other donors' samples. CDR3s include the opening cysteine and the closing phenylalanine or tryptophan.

CDR3: CASSMYSGGGYEQYF; V: TRBV6-5
CDR3: CASSPVLSSYEQYF; V: TRBV9
CDR3: CASSPRDRENQPQHF; V: TRBV12-3/TRBV12-4
CDR3: CASSLESTSVIYNEQFF; V: TRBV7-9
CDR3: CASSPPSGGGLYEQYF; V: TRBV6-1
CDR3: CASSVEQGSYNEQFF; V: TRBV9
CDR3: CASSSEGTGRPDTQYF; V: TRBV28
CDR3: CASGLIGTSGYTGELFF; V: TRBV12-3/TRBV12-4
CDR3: CASSSTGLTDTQYF; V: TRBV11-2
CDR3: CASSLGQGSGSPLHF; V: TRBV7-2
CDR3: CASSRQGSGYGYTF; V: TRBV18
CDR3: CASMEANRGTQYF; V: TRBV19
CDR3: CASSPRQGRNEKLFF; V: TRBV12-3/TRBV12-4
CDR3: CASSRTETVHNEQFF; V: TRBV7-2
CDR3: CASSLAWTGAYEQYF; V: TRBV7-2
CDR3: CASSPPGGIITEAFF; V: TRBV7-2
CDR3: CASSKTGTDIDEQFF; V: TRBV19
CDR3: CASSQPLGGTGELFF; V: TRBV4-1
CDR3: CASSRLWTGHEKLFF; V: TRBV18
CDR3: CASSTSTGENTEAFF; V: TRBV6-6
CDR3: CASRPSRSGQGYTF; V: TRBV12-3/TRBV12-4
CDR3: CASSFSEGGADTQYF; V: TRBV12-3/TRBV12-4
CDR3: CASSQNSQLRDRGQPQHF; V: TRBV4-1
CDR3: CASSPTVRTGELFF; V: TRBV7-2
CDR3: CAISESRGRSYGYTF; V: TRBV10-3
CDR3: CASSQRTGGFGQYF; V: TRBV7-3
CDR3: CASSPQPPGANTEAFF; V: TRBV6-1
CDR3: CASSQTAFSEKLFF; V: TRBV28
CDR3: CASTARLAGASDTQYF; V: TRBV7-2